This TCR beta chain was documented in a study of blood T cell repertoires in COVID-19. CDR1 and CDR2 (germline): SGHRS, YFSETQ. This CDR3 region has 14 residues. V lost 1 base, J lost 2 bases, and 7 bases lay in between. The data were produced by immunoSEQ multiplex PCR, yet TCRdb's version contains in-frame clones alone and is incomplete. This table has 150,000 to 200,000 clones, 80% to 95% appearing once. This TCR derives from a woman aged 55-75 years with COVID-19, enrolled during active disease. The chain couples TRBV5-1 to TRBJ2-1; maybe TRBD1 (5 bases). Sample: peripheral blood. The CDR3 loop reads CASSLRQTYNEQFF. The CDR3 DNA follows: TGCGCCAGCAGCTTGAGACAGACCTACAATGAGCAGTTCTTC.